This T cell receptor beta chain derives from a study of CD8+ T cells in alopecia areata (dated by TCRdb to about 2018). About the study as a whole: The treated patients took part in an open-label pilot trial in which moderate-to-severe alopecia areata was treated with oral tofacitinib at 5 to 10 mg twice daily. Tofacitinib was given for 6 to 18 months, followed by 6 months of follow-up off drug to assess delayed response and recurrence. Disease severity in treated patients was measured with the SALT score, which quantifies the percentage of affected scalp surface area. The study used high-throughput TCRbeta sequencing to examine T cell clonal expansion in alopecia areata, in both the C3H/HeJ mouse model and human patients. Human TCRbeta sequencing covered scalp tissue and sorted CD4+ and CD8+ peripheral blood T cells from patchy and totalis/universalis alopecia areata patients and healthy controls. Tofacitinib-treated patients had biopsies at baseline and at 4 and 24 weeks of treatment, with a later scalp biopsy in several patients. Scalp clonality was compared among normal scalp (n=4), patchy alopecia areata scalp (n=8), and alopecia totalis/universalis scalp (n=8). The RNA source kit depended on sample type: the PAXgene miRNA kit for fixed scalp, the miRNeasy kit for PBMCs, and the RNeasy kit for mouse skin. TCRbeta CDR3 regions were amplified by immunoSEQ multiplex PCR with 35 Vbeta forward and 13 Jbeta reverse primers.

The study at large found these results: Because the treated cohort was small and included a single nonresponder, larger studies are needed to assess links between baseline CD8+ expansion and response. During tofacitinib treatment, many expanded lesional clones remained in scalp and blood, and this persistence may partly explain relapse after treatment is stopped. Shared TCR sequences between patients were less evident than in mice, which may be partly attributable to HLA diversity in the patient population. Higher clonality and more expanded CD8+ clones were observed in lesional scalp than in normal scalp, particularly in alopecia totalis/universalis, a finding suggestive of antigenic drive. Scalp TCR repertoire analysis is complicated because resident alphabeta T cells in normal human skin are also sequenced, whereas mouse skin is dominated by gammadelta T cells. Scalp clonality and the number of expanded CD8+ clones among the top 100 scalp clones were significantly decreased by tofacitinib.

Libraries were prepared through the immunoSEQ multiplex PCR assay. RNA was extracted from all samples and reverse transcribed into cDNA as template for TCR sequencing. SuperScript III was used to make first-strand cDNA, primed with a 2:1 mix of oligo-dT and random hexamers. A synthetic immune receptor repertoire was used to measure amplification bias, and any remaining bias was corrected computationally. As for the authors' bioinformatics: Raw reads were preprocessed to remove errors, and CDR3 was defined according to IMGT conventions as the region from the conserved cysteine to phenylalanine. Clonality was computed as 1 minus the Shannon entropy, with the entropy normalized by log2 of the number of productive unique TCRs. Whether each scalp clone was CD4 or CD8 was inferred by checking scalp TCRbeta sequences against the CD4 and CD8 repertoires from sorted blood. What TCRdb holds here is the immuneACCESS table cut down to in-frame rearrangements. Part of the clones is not present; checked against another copy, under half of the missing clones reflect an unresolved V gene, and the others are unexplained. V, J and clone size reflect that table, while D and trimming were determined from the DNA. This sample has approximately 300,000 clones in its table, and about 62% of those were observed once. The top ten clonotypes cover more than 1.5% of the sample.

Points on this clone: The target of this receptor is not known. No qualities accompany the bases; no much larger clone lies one base away.

CDR1 SEHNR and CDR2 FQNEAQ were looked up in the germline V gene (reference sequence). V has 11 bases trimmed and J has 4 bases trimmed; junction bases matching no gene number 8. From the cysteine up to the phenylalanine, the CDR3 has a length of 13 residues. The sequence is cut down to CDR3 DNA, 39 bases in frame from base 1. The time point label for this specimen denotes: less than 25 weeks on oral tofacitinib. The treatment or condition label of this sample denotes: oral pan-JAK inhibitor, 5-10 mg twice daily. From alopecia areata patients, peripheral blood was collected along with lesional scalp punch biopsies. PBMCs were isolated by density centrifugation and stained for CD3, CD4 and CD8, and CD4+ and CD8+ T cells were sorted on a FACSAria.

This specimen was CD4+ T cells sorted from blood, taken at week 24, from a patient treated with tofacitinib. The sequence is built from TRBV7-9 and TRBJ1-3; a stretch of 7 junction bases matches TRBD1. This clonotype was sampled from a human donor with alopecia areata. The CDR3 reads as follows: CAVPGQPGNTIYF. The nucleotide sequence reads TGTGCCGTACCGGGACAGCCGGGAAACACCATATATTTT.